This T cell receptor beta chain stems from a study of T cell responses to AZD1222 COVID-19 vaccine. The CDR3 runs to 14 residues. V was clipped by 2 bases and J by 4 bases, with 11 bases between them. CDR1 is MNHEY, CDR2 SVGAGI, per germline. TCRdb's table, derived via immunoSEQ multiplex PCR, lists solely in-frame clones and lacks some. Among some 110,000 clones, approximately 85% were seen once, and the ten largest hold around 4.4%. The material was peripheral blood, obtained 28 days after the second AZD1222 dose. V gene TRBV6-5 combines with J gene TRBJ1-1; D may be TRBD1 (5 bases). The clonotype was recovered from an adult who received the AZD1222 COVID-19 vaccine. The CDR3 protein is CASSYGPGGTEAFF. The CDR3 region has the DNA TGTGCCAGCAGTTACGGCCCGGGGGGCACTGAAGCTTTCTTT.